The clone carrying this T cell receptor (beta chain) showed up just once. The data stem from a study of blood T cell repertoires in COVID-19. Generated by immunoSEQ multiplex PCR, the TCRdb table keeps only in-frame clones and is missing some. This table holds nearly 110,000 clones, 75% to 85% found once. Trimming removed 2 bases from V and 0 bases from J, with 8 bases in between. CDR1 and CDR2 from the germline V gene are SGHTA and FQGTGA. The CDR3 runs to 15 residues. The sample comprised peripheral blood. The rearrangement links TRBV7-3 to TRBJ2-1, with D unresolved. This receptor was obtained from an older man with COVID-19, enrolled during active disease. The CDR3 loop is CASSLDFGSYNEQFF. CDR3 sequence (DNA): TGTGCCAGCAGCTTAGACTTTGGCTCCTACAATGAGCAGTTCTTC.